These T cell receptor beta chains were read from a single sample in a study of cytomegalovirus exposure and HLA in healthy donors. Profiling relied on immunoSEQ multiplex PCR, and the TCRdb table lists in-frame clones only, not all of them. The table includes around 200,000 clones, roughly 73% detected once. The sequenced sample consisted of PBMCs. The receptor set was obtained from a female donor in good health and CMV-seronegative. The CDR3 runs from the conserved cysteine through the conserved F or W.

TRBV11-2	14	TRBJ2-7	CASSYSGYSYEQYF
TRBV19	14	TRBJ2-7	CASSPKGSGYEQYF
TRBV11-2	13	TRBJ2-7	CASSQGLVQEQYF
TRBV5-1	14	TRBJ1-2	CASSLETGGDGYTF
TRBV28	14	TRBJ2-7	CASRGGLPLYEQYF
TRBV27	13	TRBJ1-1	CASSFGGGDQAFF
TRBV7-7	15	TRBJ1-4	CASSPGQGANEKLFF
TRBV4-3	12	TRBJ1-1	CASSQQGTEAFF
TRBV9	16	TRBJ2-1	CASSVTSGRVYNEQFF
TRBV7-9	13	TRBJ1-1	CASTRTGVTEAFF
TRBV28	17	TRBJ1-5	CASSFSSTGKGNQPQHF
TRBV5-1	16	TRBJ2-5	CASSLGGGAYRETQYF
TRBV30	14	TRBJ1-6	CAWSLGRDDSPLHF
TRBV27	13	TRBJ1-2	CASSLSVGYGYTF
TRBV5-1	15	TRBJ2-7	CASSLGAGGPSEQYF
TRBV7-9	13	TRBJ2-7	CASSLAGTYEQYF
TRBV29-1	16	TRBJ2-7	CSVESPRGQGRNEQYF
TRBV7-9	15	TRBJ2-7	CASSPGYQGDYEQYF
TRBV9	17	TRBJ1-1	CASSPSPSGQTNTEAFF
TRBV28	14	TRBJ1-1	CASSLSRQAEKAFF
TRBV11-2	16	TRBJ2-7	CASSLDLLAGGYEQYF
TRBV6-1	14	TRBJ1-2	CASSEPGTGYGYTF
TRBV28	14	TRBJ1-2	CASSPLGQNYGYTF
TRBV30	19	TRBJ1-4	CAWTVRRTGGLATNEKLFF
TRBV13	16	TRBJ2-7	CASSSRIQGLFNEQYF
TRBV7-2	17	TRBJ2-5	CASSYGGGAGLQETQYF
TRBV19	15	TRBJ2-1	CASSINGGDYNEQFF
TRBV28	16	TRBJ2-7	CASSRIRQGSIYEQYF
TRBV7-2	13	TRBJ2-3	CASSISGVDTQYF
TRBV19	15	TRBJ2-2	CASKLTSTTTGELFF
TRBV28	15	TRBJ2-7	CASSQSTTFSYEQYF
TRBV5-6	16	TRBJ2-2	CASSPSDRDNTGELFF
TRBV5-1	15	TRBJ1-6	CASSLVAGNNSPLHF
TRBV19	14	TRBJ2-1	CASRDPWRINEQFF
TRBV2	14	TRBJ1-4	CASRMRVISEKLFF
TRBV7-9	13	TRBJ2-7	CASSFGQGYEQYF
TRBV2	16	TRBJ1-2	CASRPTGDTYNYGYTF
TRBV30	15	TRBJ1-2	CAWSSGTGPNYGYTF